The 3 T cell receptor beta chains in this list originate from one sample, sequenced in a study of glioma-infiltrating T cells after dendritic cell vaccination. Sequenced by immunoSEQ multiplex PCR; TCRdb stores in-frame clones only, minus some. This sample has 91,000 or so clones; 80% occur once, and the top ten carry approximately 5.5%. Time point denoted: after dendritic cell vaccination, including at tumor progression/relapse. The sample here was blood, taken after dendritic cell vaccination. The receptors originated from a human donor with glioblastoma.

This chain links TRBV5-4 with TRBJ2-7; 16 bases align to TRBD2. The CDR3 extends over 17 amino acids. Germline lookup yields CDR1 SGHNT and CDR2 YYREEE (reference sequence). With V trimmed by 3 bases and J by 6 bases, 9 bases remained unmatched. CDR3: CASSWGGTSGRASEQYF. The DNA of the CDR3 is TGTGCCAGCAGCTGGGGGGGGACTAGCGGGAGGGCTAGCGAGCAGTACTTC.

J is TRBJ1-5 and V is TRBV7-6, with 8 positions matching TRBD1. Germline V gene sequence: CDR1 SGHVS, CDR2 FNYEAQ. V trimming: 5 bases; J trimming: 2 bases; junction bases outside the gene matches: 2. The CDR3 has 14 residues. CDR3 region: CASSAQGGNQPQHF. DNA of the CDR3: TGTGCCAGCAGCGCACAGGGGGGCAATCAGCCCCAGCATTTT. The whole variable domain, filled in from reference TRBV7-6 and TRBJ1-5, reads GAGVSQSPRYKVTKRGQDVALRCDPISGHVSLYWYRQALGQGPEFLTYFNYEAQQDKSGLPNDRFSAERPEGSISTLTIQRTEQRDSAMYRCASSAQGGNQPQHFGDGTRLSIL.

V is TRBV9 and J is TRBJ1-3; D not certain. Germline V gene data show CDR1 as SGDLS and CDR2 as YYNGEE. The CDR3 length is 16 residues. Deletions cut 0 bases from V and 2 bases from J, with 12 bases between. The CDR3 region has the DNA TGTGCCAGCAGCGTAGGAGGTACATCGGCTGGAAACACCATATATTTT. It codes for CASSVGGTSAGNTIYF.